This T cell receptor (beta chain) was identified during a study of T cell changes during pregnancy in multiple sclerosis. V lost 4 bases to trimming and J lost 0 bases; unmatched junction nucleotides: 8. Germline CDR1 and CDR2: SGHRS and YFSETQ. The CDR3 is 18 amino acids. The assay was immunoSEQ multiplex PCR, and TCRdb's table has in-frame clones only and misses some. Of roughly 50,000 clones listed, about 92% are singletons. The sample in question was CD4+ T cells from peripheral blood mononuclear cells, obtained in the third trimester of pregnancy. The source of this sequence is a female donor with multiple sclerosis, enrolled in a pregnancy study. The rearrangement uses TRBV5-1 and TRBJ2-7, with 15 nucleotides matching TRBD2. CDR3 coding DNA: TGCGCCAGCAGCCTGGGACTAGCGGGAGGTCCGAGCTCCTACGAGCAGTACTTC. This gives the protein CASSLGLAGGPSSYEQYF.